This TCR beta chain was captured in a study of beta chain features in type 1 diabetes. Findings and limits, study-wide: TCRB CDR3s were moderately but significantly shorter in Type 1 diabetes patients in all four CD4+ subsets. A possible short-template PCR bias applies equally to patients and controls.

CDR3 length equals 16 residues. With V trimmed by 2 bases and J by 2 bases, 4 bases remained unmatched. Germline V gene lookup returns CDR1 SGHAT and CDR2 FQNNGV. This clone was seen a handful of times. The antigen is not known. The isolated RNA, all of it, was reverse transcribed, so expressed TCRB transcripts were what got sequenced. Some clones are missing from TCRdb's copy, which holds only in-frame ones; the method was immunoSEQ multiplex PCR. Of hundreds of thousands of clones in the sample, around 9.9% were seen once. The sequence was collected from a man aged 25-40 years with type 1 diabetes. Input material: naive CD4+ T cells from blood. The V call is TRBV11-2, the J call TRBJ2-5; 11 bases are shared with TRBD2. CDR3 amino acids: CASSLPSGGLQETQYF. The CDR3 nucleotides are TGTGCCAGCAGCTTACCTAGCGGGGGGTTACAAGAGACCCAGTACTTC.